The source of this T cell receptor (beta chain) is a study of blood T cells in healthy people across ages. This CDR3 has 12 amino acids. V lost 7 bases to trimming and J lost 7 bases; unmatched junction nucleotides: 9. Germline CDR1 and CDR2: DFQATT and SNEGSKA (reference sequence). This clonotype has a single count. Isolation per sample recovered at least 7 million PBMCs. Alongside a J-beta primer mix, a sample-barcoded 5' primer served in a second PCR lasting about 7 to 11 cycles. In TCRdb, the 5' RACE reads were re-called with MiXCR into one record per CDR3 protein. The profile shows roughly 640,000 distinct CDR3 sequences, about 28% of them singletons.

The clonotype was recovered from a woman of 80 years or more in good health. The chain recombines TRBV20-1 with TRBJ2-7; 8 bases are shared with TRBD1. The material sequenced was blood. The CDR3 nucleotides read TGCAGTGGGACGGACAGGGTGGGGGAGCAGTACTTC. It yields the protein CSGTDRVGEQYF.